The rows below give T cell receptor beta chains drawn from one sample of a study of cytomegalovirus exposure and HLA in healthy donors. TCRdb's copy holds only in-frame clones and misses some; the assay was immunoSEQ multiplex PCR. Of over 150,000 clones detected, 60% to 85% appear once; the ten largest clones hold 1.6%. Sequenced material: PBMCs. The receptors derive from a woman aged 18-30 years in good health and CMV-seronegative. Both conserved end residues are part of each CDR3. The D gene is left open where the match is weak. Clone size is shown for a subset of rows, as once, few, many or a class of expanded clone.

J	size	V	D	DNA	CDR3
TRBJ2-5	-	TRBV6-1	TRBD1	TGTGCCAGCAGTGGGGACCCGGACAGGGGGAAAGAGACCCAGTACTTC	CASSGDPDRGKETQYF
TRBJ2-7	-	TRBV30	-	TGTGCCTGGAGTGCACCCGGGACCGCGGGGTACGAGCAGTACTTC	CAWSAPGTAGYEQYF
TRBJ1-1	-	TRBV28	TRBD1	TGTGCCAGCAGTCCCCCGACAGGGCTGAACACTGAAGCTTTCTTT	CASSPPTGLNTEAFF
TRBJ2-1	-	TRBV4-1	-	TGCGCCAGCAGCCAAGAGGGGGCAGGGGGGTGGAATGAGCAGTTCTTC	CASSQEGAGGWNEQFF
TRBJ1-5	once	TRBV19	-	TGTGCCAGTGGCGGAGCGGGTTATAGCAATCAGCCCCAGCATTTT	CASGGAGYSNQPQHF
TRBJ2-5	-	TRBV30	-	TGTGCCTGGAGTAGTGGACTACCGGAGACCCAGTACTTC	CAWSSGLPETQYF
TRBJ1-5	few	TRBV7-9	TRBD1	TGTGCCAGCAGCTTAGGGGGACAGGGTCAGCCCCAGCATTTT	CASSLGGQGQPQHF
TRBJ1-2	once	TRBV4-1	-	TGCGCCAGCAGCCAAGATAACACAGGGCCCTCCGGCTACACCTTC	CASSQDNTGPSGYTF
TRBJ2-7	-	TRBV6-1	TRBD2	TGTGCCAGCAGTGAGTCGACTAGCGGAGACTTCAGCTCCTACGAGCAGTACTTC	CASSESTSGDFSSYEQYF
TRBJ2-4	few	TRBV10-1	TRBD1	TGCGCCAGCAGTGAACAGGGGGACATTCAGTACTTC	CASSEQGDIQYF
TRBJ1-2	-	TRBV7-9	-	TGTGCCAGCAGCCTCACGACTGGCGCTTCCTATGGCTACACCTTC	CASSLTTGASYGYTF
TRBJ2-5	once	TRBV10-3	-	TGTGCCATCAAGGATGGCGGGGGCAATCAAGAGACCCAGTACTTC	CAIKDGGGNQETQYF
TRBJ2-2	-	TRBV6-5	TRBD2	TGTGCCAGCAGTTCGGGGGGGCGAACCGGGGAGCTGTTTTTT	CASSSGGRTGELFF
TRBJ2-1	-	TRBV7-2	-	TGTGCCAGCAGCTCCGGGACTGGGAACAATGAGCAGTTCTTC	CASSSGTGNNEQFF
TRBJ2-7	-	TRBV29-1	-	TGCAGCGTTGAGGAGGCGGGAGAGCAGTACTTC	CSVEEAGEQYF
TRBJ2-7	-	TRBV5-1	TRBD2	TGCGCCAGCAGCGTAGGGCCCCAGACTAGCTCCTACGAGCCGTACTTC	CASSVGPQTSSYEPYF
TRBJ1-5	-	TRBV10-3	TRBD1	TGTGCCATCAGCCCCGGGACAGTAAATCAGCCCCAGCATTTT	CAISPGTVNQPQHF
TRBJ1-2	-	TRBV11-2	TRBD1	TGTGCCAGCAGCTCGATGACAGGGGACGACTATGGCTACACCTTC	CASSSMTGDDYGYTF
TRBJ1-5	few	TRBV29-1	-	TGCAGCGTTGTACTACAGGCCAATCAGCCCCAGCATTTT	CSVVLQANQPQHF
TRBJ2-7	-	TRBV6-6	TRBD2	TGTGCCAGCAGCCCCGGGACTAGCGGTTACGAGCAGTACTTC	CASSPGTSGYEQYF
TRBJ2-1	-	TRBV5-1	TRBD2	TGCGCCAGCAGCTTACGAAGCGGGGGGGGGCGCAATGAGCAGTTCTTC	CASSLRSGGGRNEQFF
TRBJ2-5	few	TRBV2	-	TGTGCCAGCAGTGTCGGCCTAGCAACTCAAGAGACCCAGTACTTC	CASSVGLATQETQYF
TRBJ2-5	-	TRBV28	TRBD2	TGTGCCAGCAGAATAGCGGGAGTGGTGGAGACCCAGTACTTC	CASRIAGVVETQYF
TRBJ2-4	once	TRBV6-5	-	TGTGCCAGCAGTTACGGTGCGGATCTAGCCAAAAACATTCAGTACTTC	CASSYGADLAKNIQYF
TRBJ2-1	-	TRBV29-1	-	TGCAGCGTTGTTGTAGCGCCAACCTACAATGAGCAGTTCTTC	CSVVVAPTYNEQFF
TRBJ2-1	-	TRBV28	TRBD2	TGTGCCACCCTAGCGGGAACCTACAATGAGCAGTTCTTC	CATLAGTYNEQFF
TRBJ1-6	-	TRBV6-1	-	TGTGCCAGCAGTGAAGAAAGGGAGAGGTCACCCCTCCACTTT	CASSEERERSPLHF
TRBJ1-6	-	TRBV18	-	TGTGCCAGCTCACCCCCGGATCAGGGGCAAAATTCACCCCTCCACTTT	CASSPPDQGQNSPLHF